What follows are 21 T cell receptor beta chains derived from one specimen sequenced in a study of T cells in Graves' hyperthyroidism and ophthalmopathy. From RNA transcripts, TCR beta CDR3 regions were amplified. During a first-round RT-PCR of the TCR CDR3, the HTBI primer set was used. TCRdb processed the multiplex PCR reads anew with MiXCR; each CDR3 protein has one entry. The repertoire includes about 770,000 distinct CDR3 sequences, around a sixth of them detected once, and roughly 17% sits in the top ten. Sequenced: blood. Receptors originate from a woman aged 50 to 65 with Graves' hyperthyroidism that later progressed to Graves' ophthalmopathy.

This clonotype appeared many times. The chain is built from TRBV2 and TRBJ2-7, with D unclear. Trimming cost V 5 bases and J 6 bases, with 14 bases left between them. Germline V gene lookup returns CDR1 SNHLY and CDR2 FYNNEI. This CDR3 contains 13 residues. The CDR3, as DNA: TGTGCCAGCAGTATTCCGACCGGGCGCGAGCAGTACTTC. This gives the protein CASSIPTGREQYF.

The V gene is TRBV18, the J gene TRBJ2-1; D unresolved. V was shortened by 3 bases and J by 6 bases, with 15 bases between the two germline ends. The germline gives CDR1 KGHSH, CDR2 LQKENI. The CDR3 is 15 residues long. CDR3 sequence (DNA): TGTGCCAGCTCACCTCGGCTCCCTGTCGGCAATGAGCAGTTCTTC. Translating it yields CASSPRLPVGNEQFF.

This CDR3 reads CSDSSPDSSPPPGELFF. CDR3 DNA sequence: TGCAGCGATAGTAGTCCGGACTCCTCCCCCCCACCCGGGGAGCTGTTTTTT. The genes are TRBV29-1 and TRBJ2-2, with D possibly matching TRBD2 (5 bases). V lost 7 bases, J lost 6 bases, and 27 bases lay in between. Germline lookup yields CDR1 SQVTM and CDR2 ANQGSEA. The CDR3 is made up of 17 amino acids.

This clonotype was seen a few times. The chain joins TRBV6-5 to TRBJ2-5; the D gene is possibly TRBD1 (7 bases). The CDR3 has 15 amino acids. CDR1 MNHEY and CDR2 SVGAGI come from the germline V gene. V dropped 2 bases and J dropped 4 bases, with 14 bases sitting between them. The CDR3 loop reads CASSYEGARGETQYF. CDR3 DNA: TGTGCCAGCAGTTACGAGGGGGCGCGGGGAGAGACCCAGTACTTC.

The CDR3 DNA follows: TGTGCCAGCAGCCCCGGGACAGGGGAGGGAAAACTGTTTTTT. It translates to CASSPGTGEGKLFF. The rearrangement uses TRBV3-1 and TRBJ1-4, with TRBD1 matching over 10 bases. The CDR3 is made up of 14 amino acids. CDR1 is LGHDT, CDR2 YNNKEL, per germline (reference sequence). V shed 4 bases and J 10 bases; nucleotides not matched to a gene: 6.

The genes are TRBV7-9 and TRBJ1-6; 7 nucleotides align to TRBD1. Germline loops: CDR1 SEHNR, CDR2 FQNEAQ (reference sequence). V trimming: 4 bases; J trimming: 6 bases; junction bases outside the gene matches: 6. The CDR3 runs 15 residues. This chain's CDR3 is CASSSQTGLNSPLHF. DNA of the CDR3: TGTGCCAGCAGCTCCCAGACAGGGCTTAATTCACCCCTCCACTTT.

This clonotype was counted ten times or more. The chain employs TRBV18 and TRBJ1-2; no reliable D call. Trimming took 3 bases from V and 3 from J, leaving 8 bases between them. From germline, CDR1 is KGHSH and CDR2 LQKENI. The CDR3 is 13 residues long. Here the CDR3 reads CASSPDAYYGYTF. The CDR3 bases are TGTGCCAGCTCACCGGACGCGTACTATGGCTACACCTTC.

This sequence joins TRBV28 and TRBJ2-4; D is unclear. Germline CDR1 is MDHEN and CDR2 is SYDVKM. The CDR3 contains 17 residues. The V and J ends lost 5 bases and 0 bases respectively, with 17 bases between them. This chain's CDR3 is CASSGALQDLAKNIQYF. The CDR3 bases are TGTGCCAGCAGTGGAGCACTCCAAGACCTAGCCAAAAACATTCAGTACTTC.

Turning to this clonotype: A much larger clone lies one base from this, so it may be a read error. The chain has TRBV5-1 and TRBJ2-7, with D hard to call. The CDR3 sequence is 14 residues long. Germline V gene data show CDR1 as SGHRS and CDR2 as YFSETQ. Trimming removed 4 bases from V and 7 bases from J, with 18 bases in between. In DNA form, the CDR3 reads TGCGCCAGCAGCGCGACCCGGGCAACCAATGAGCAGTACTTC. As protein: CASSATRATNEQYF.

This clonotype was seen a handful of times. The J gene is TRBJ2-2, the V gene TRBV3-1; 11 nucleotides align to TRBD1. The CDR3 loop spans 17 amino acids. Trimming at V came to 9 bases and at J to 4 bases, leaving 13 bases not matched to a gene. CDR1 and CDR2 (germline): LGHDT, YNNKEL (reference sequence). The CDR3 nucleotides read TGTGCCAGTAAACGGGACCGGGACAGGGGGTCCACCGGGGAGCTGTTTTTT. Translating gives CASKRDRDRGSTGELFF. The whole variable domain, remainder taken from reference TRBV3-1 and TRBJ2-2, is DTAVSQTPKYLVTQMGNDKSIKCEQNLGHDTMYWYKQDSKKFLKIMFSYNNKELIINETVPNRFSPKSPDKAHLNLHINSLELGDSAVYFCASKRDRDRGSTGELFFGEGSRLTVL.

This clonotype was detected many times. The chain carries TRBV7-2 and TRBJ2-1, with 8 bases matching TRBD2. In germline, CDR1 is SGHTA, CDR2 FQGNSA. The CDR3 is made up of 14 amino acids. The V gene end was trimmed by 0 bases and the J gene end by 13 bases; junction bases not matched to a gene: 8. As DNA, the CDR3 is TGTGCCAGCAGCTTAGCTGGCGGTAGCGGGGTACAGTTCTTC. Amino acids: CASSLAGGSGVQFF.

The gene calls are TRBV20-1 and TRBJ2-1; D might be TRBD2 (6 bases). CDR3 length: 12 residues. V gave up 1 base and J gave up 10 bases, with 11 bases separating them. The V gene's germline CDR1 is DFQATT and CDR2 SNEGSKA (reference sequence). The CDR3 coding sequence is TGCAGTGCTAGAGGGGAGGCGGAAGAGCAGTTCTTC. This sequence encodes CSARGEAEEQFF.

In the case of this clonotype: This may stem from a read error, because a much larger clone lies one nucleotide away. The chain uses TRBV7-2 and TRBJ2-5; TRBD1 is a possible D gene (5 bases). V lost 6 bases and J lost 4, with 18 bases in between. This CDR3 contains 15 residues. In germline, CDR1 is SGHTA, CDR2 FQGNSA. The DNA for the CDR3 is TGTGCCAGCAGATCAACCAGGGCTAGTAGAGAGACCCAGTACTTC. Its translation: CASRSTRASRETQYF.

The J gene is TRBJ2-7, the V gene TRBV9; a possible D gene is TRBD2 (5 bases). The ends were cut back, 2 bases at V and 1 base at J, with 10 bases in the middle. This CDR3 has 14 residues. Looked up from germline, CDR1 is SGDLS and CDR2 is YYNGEE. CDR3 nucleotide sequence: TGTGCCAGCAGCGTTTACGGGGATTCCTACGAGCAGTACTTC. It yields the protein CASSVYGDSYEQYF.

The rearrangement joins TRBV12-3 or TRBV12-4 to TRBJ1-4; D not certain. The germline V and J ends were trimmed by 7 bases and 4 bases, with 13 bases remaining between them. The CDR3 spans 14 residues. Here the CDR3 reads CASNGWAGNEKLFF. The CDR3 nucleotides are TGTGCCAGCAACGGTTGGGCGGGTAATGAAAAACTGTTTTTT.

V usage is TRBV10-3 and J usage is TRBJ2-1; D ambiguous. V lost 1 base, J lost 5 bases, and 9 bases lay in between. Germline CDR1 and CDR2: ENHRY and SYGVKD. CDR3 length equals 14 residues. For the CDR3, the DNA is TGTGCCATCAGTGAGTATAGCAGAGACAATGAGCAGTTCTTC. This codes for CAISEYSRDNEQFF.

This chain links TRBV12-5 with TRBJ1-2, with unresolved D. The CDR3 contains 12 residues. Germline V gene data show CDR1 as LGHNT and CDR2 as FRNRAP. The CDR3 nucleotides are TGTGCCACCAAACCCTTTAACTATGGCTACACCTTC. It specifies CATKPFNYGYTF.

V is TRBV12-3 or TRBV12-4 and J is TRBJ1-6; D gene unclear. Between the trimmed V and J ends, which lost 8 bases and 5 bases, there was a span of 13 bases. This CDR3 comprises 14 residues. The CDR3 is CASRDWVDNSPLHF. The CDR3 nucleotides read TGTGCCAGCCGTGATTGGGTGGATAATTCACCCCTCCACTTT.

The table lists this clonotype with many counts. This chain's CDR3 is CASSEGAAYSNQPQHF. In DNA form, the CDR3 reads TGTGCCAGCAGTGAAGGTGCAGCATATAGCAATCAGCCCCAGCATTTT. This chain connects TRBV6-1 to TRBJ1-5; D not certain. CDR1 and CDR2 (germline): MNHNS, SASEGT. CDR3 length: 16 amino acids. V gave up 1 base and J gave up 0 bases, with 10 bases separating them.

A note on this clonotype: Compared with germline, one end of the junction differs, possibly owing to a read error. The genes are TRBV7-9 and TRBJ1-6, with D unresolved. Germline-derived CDR1 and CDR2 are SEHNR and FQNEAQ (reference sequence). The CDR3 spans 15 residues. This chain's CDR3 is CASGLEAAANSPLHF. The DNA of the CDR3 is TGTGCCAGCGGCTTAGAGGCGGCGGCAAATTCACCCCTCCACTTT.

Remarks on this clonotype: Germline is not matched at one junction end, which may reflect a read error. The chain couples TRBV9 to TRBJ1-1; tentative D call: TRBD1 (6 bases). Germline assignment: CDR1 SGDLS and CDR2 YYNGEE. CDR3 size: 15 residues. CDR3 in DNA: TGTGCCAGCAGCGCCTTGGACAGACTGAACACTGGAGCTTTCTTT. It codes for CASSALDRLNTGAFF.